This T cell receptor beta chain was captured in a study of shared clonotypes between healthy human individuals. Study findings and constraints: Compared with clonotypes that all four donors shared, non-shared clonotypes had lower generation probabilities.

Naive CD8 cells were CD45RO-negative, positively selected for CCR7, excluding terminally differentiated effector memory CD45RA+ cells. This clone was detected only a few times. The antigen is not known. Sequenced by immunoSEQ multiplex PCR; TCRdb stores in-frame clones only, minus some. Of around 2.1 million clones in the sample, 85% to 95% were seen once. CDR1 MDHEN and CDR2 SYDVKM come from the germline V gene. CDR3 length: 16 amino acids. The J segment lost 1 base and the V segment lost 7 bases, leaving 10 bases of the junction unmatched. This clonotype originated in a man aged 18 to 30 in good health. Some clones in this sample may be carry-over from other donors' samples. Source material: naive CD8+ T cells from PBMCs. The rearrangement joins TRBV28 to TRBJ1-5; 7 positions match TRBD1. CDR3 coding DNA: TGTGCCAGCAATCACAGGGGCGCCCTGAGCAATCAGCCCCAGCATTTT. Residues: CASNHRGALSNQPQHF.